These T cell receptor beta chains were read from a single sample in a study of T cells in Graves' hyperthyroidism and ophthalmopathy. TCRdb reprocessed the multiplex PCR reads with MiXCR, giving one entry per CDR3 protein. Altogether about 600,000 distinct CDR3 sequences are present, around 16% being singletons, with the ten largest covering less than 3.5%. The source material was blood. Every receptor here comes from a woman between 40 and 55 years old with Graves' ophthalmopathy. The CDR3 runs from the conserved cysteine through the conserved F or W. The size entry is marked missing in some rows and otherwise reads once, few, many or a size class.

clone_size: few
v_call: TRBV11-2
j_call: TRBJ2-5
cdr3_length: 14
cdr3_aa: CASSYLGDTETQYF

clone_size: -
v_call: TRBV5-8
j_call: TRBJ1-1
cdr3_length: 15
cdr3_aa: CASHDRRGWNTEAFF

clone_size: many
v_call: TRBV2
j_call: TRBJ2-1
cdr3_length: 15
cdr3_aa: CASSSSRDSYNEQFF

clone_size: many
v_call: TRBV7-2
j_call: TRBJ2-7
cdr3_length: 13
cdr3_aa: CASSFYRGREQYF

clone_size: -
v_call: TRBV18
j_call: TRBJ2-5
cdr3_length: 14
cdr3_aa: CASTPSRQEETQYF

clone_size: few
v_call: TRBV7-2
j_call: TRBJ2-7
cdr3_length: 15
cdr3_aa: CASSLGPAGSYEQYF

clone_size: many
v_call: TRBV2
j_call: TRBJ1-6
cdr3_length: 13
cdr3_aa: CASSDLMGSPLHF

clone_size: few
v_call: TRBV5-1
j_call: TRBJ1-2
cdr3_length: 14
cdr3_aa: CASSLVAGFYGYTF

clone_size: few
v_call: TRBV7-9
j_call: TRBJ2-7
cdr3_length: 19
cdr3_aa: CASSYQGLAGGKVSYEQYF

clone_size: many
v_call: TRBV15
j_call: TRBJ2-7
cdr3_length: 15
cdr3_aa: CATSPRTSGGNEQYF

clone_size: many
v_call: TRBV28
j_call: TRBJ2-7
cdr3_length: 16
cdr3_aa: CASSRTWTGTTYEQYF

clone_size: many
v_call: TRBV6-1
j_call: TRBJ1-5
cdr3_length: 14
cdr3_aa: CASSETGTNQPQHF

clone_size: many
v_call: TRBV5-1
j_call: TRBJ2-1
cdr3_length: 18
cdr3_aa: CASSLTSGGLSSYNEQFF

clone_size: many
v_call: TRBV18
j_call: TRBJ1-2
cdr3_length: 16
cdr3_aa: CASSPAVPGTGGGYTF

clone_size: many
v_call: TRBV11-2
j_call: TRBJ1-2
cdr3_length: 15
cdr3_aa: CASSLETRGGYGYTF

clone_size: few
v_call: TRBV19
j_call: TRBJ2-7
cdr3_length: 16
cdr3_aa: CASSTRGTGDLREQYF

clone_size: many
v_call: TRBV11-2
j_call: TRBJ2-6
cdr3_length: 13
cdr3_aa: CASSFSGANVLTF

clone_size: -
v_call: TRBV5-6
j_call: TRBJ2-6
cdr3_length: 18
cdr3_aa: CASSLGRGRDTGANVLTF

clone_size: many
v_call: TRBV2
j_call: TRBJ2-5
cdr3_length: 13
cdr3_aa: CASSGQKGETQYF

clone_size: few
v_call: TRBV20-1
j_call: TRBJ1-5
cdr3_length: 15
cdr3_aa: CSARGGQGKGQPQHF

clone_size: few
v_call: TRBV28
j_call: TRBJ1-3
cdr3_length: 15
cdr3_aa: CASSLIGIGGNTIYF

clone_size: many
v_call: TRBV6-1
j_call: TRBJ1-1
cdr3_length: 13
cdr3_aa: CASSMGMNTEAFF

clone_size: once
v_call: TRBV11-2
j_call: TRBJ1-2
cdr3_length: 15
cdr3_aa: CASSLDWGVLHGYTF

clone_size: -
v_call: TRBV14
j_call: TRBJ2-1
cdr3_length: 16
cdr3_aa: CASSPPGTGRFNEQFF

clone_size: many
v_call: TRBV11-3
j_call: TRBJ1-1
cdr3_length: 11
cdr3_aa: CASSRGDEAFF

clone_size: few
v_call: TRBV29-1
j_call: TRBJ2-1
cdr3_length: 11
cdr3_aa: CSVSGEDEQFF

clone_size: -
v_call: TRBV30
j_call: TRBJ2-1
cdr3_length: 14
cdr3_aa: CAWSVGPKLNEQFF

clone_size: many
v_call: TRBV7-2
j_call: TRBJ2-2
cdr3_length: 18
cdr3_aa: CASSSELAGGINTGELFF

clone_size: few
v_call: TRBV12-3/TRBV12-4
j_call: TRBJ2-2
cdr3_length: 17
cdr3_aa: CASSFRGQGFGTGELFF

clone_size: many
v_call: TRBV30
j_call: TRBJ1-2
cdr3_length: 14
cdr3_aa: CASPILTGLSGYTF

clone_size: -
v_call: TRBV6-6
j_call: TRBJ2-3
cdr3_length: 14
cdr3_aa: CASSYNRDIDTQYF

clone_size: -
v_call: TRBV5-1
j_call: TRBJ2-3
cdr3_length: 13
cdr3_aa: CASSTSNTDTQYF

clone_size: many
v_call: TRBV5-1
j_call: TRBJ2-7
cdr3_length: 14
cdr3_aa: CASSTGTSGYEQYF

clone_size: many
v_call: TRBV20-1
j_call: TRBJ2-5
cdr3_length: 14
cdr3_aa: CSASERLGRETQYF

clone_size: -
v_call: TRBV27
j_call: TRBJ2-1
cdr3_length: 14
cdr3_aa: CASSFAPVWYEQFF

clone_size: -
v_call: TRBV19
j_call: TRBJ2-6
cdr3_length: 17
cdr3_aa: CASSIDLRVAGANVLTF

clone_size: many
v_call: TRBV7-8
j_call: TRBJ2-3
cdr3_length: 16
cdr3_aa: CASSFVVGVNTDTQYF

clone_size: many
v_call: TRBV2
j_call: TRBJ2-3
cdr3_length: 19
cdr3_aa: CASRTSRTSGTKSTDTQYF

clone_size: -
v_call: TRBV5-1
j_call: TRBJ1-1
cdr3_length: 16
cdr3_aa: CASSLGQGSLNTEAFF

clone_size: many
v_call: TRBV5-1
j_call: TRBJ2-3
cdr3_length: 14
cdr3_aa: CASVDKSSTDTQYF

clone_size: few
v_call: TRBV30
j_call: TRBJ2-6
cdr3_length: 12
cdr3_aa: CAWRKAAALLTF